The T cell receptor (beta chain) described here comes from a study of T cell repertoires in cytomegalovirus infection. Study information: An indication of both CMV infection and matching HLA type came from public TCR beta signatures.

On this clonotype: Its specificity is not known.

With V trimmed by 2 bases and J by 5 bases, 9 bases remained unmatched. This CDR3 region has 16 residues. Germline assignment: CDR1 SGHDN and CDR2 FVKESK. From the reads, TCRdb called clonotypes with MiXCR, one entry per CDR3 protein. Here the sample spans 750,000 to 950,000 distinct CDR3 sequences, almost 30% being singletons. This chain links TRBV14 with TRBJ2-7; TRBD1 matches 10 bases. This specimen was cultured CD8+ T cells from PBMCs, taken from culture after CMV antigen stimulation. The origin of this receptor is a human donor in good health (CMV status not recorded). Some clones in this sample may be carry-over from other donors' samples. The CDR3 region is CASSQLPGQGSHEQYF. As DNA, the CDR3 is TGTGCCAGCAGCCAACTACCGGGACAGGGGTCCCACGAGCAGTACTTC.